Ten or more counts support the clone carrying this T cell receptor (beta chain). Antigen: not known. The lymph nodes were axillary draining lymph nodes from breast cancer patients. The CDR3 is 14 amino acids. Between the trimmed V and J ends, which lost 6 bases and 5 bases, there was a span of 15 bases. TCRdb analysed the multiplex PCR reads with MiXCR anew, one entry per CDR3 protein. Of 150,000 to 200,000 distinct CDR3 sequences listed, 33% are singletons. These data originate in a study of breast tumors, draining lymph nodes, adjacent tissues. Study-level points and caveats: Tumor TCR diversity was below lymph nodes but above nontumor tissue. Tumor and nontumor repertoires were significantly more similar in luminal-like than in basal-like breast cancer. Most tumor T cells seemingly derive from lymph node, then expand in tumor.

The V gene is TRBV12-3 or TRBV12-4, the J gene TRBJ2-3, with a tentative D call TRBD1 (6 bases). Sequencing was carried out using axillary lymph node tissue. The clonotype was recovered from a female donor with breast cancer. Some clones in this sample may be carry-over from other donors' samples. Here the CDR3 reads CASSRGQKRDTQYF. Written as DNA, the CDR3 is TGTGCCAGCAGCCGCGGACAGAAGAGAGATACGCAGTATTTT.